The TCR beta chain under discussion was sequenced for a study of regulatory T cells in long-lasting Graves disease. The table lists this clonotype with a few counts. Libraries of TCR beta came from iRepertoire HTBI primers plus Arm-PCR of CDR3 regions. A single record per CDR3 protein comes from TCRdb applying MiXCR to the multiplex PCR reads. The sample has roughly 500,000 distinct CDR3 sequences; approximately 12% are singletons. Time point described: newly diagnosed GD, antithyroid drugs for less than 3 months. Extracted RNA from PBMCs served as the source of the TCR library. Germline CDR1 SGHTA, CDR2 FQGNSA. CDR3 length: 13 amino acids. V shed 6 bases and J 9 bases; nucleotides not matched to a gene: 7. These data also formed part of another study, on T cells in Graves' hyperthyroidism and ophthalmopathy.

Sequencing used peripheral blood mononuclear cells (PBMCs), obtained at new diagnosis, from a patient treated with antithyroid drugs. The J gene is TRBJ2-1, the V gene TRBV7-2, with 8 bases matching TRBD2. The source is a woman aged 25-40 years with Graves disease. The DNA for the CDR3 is TGTGCCAGCAGTAACGGGAGGGCCGTTGAGCAGTTCTTC. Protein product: CASSNGRAVEQFF.